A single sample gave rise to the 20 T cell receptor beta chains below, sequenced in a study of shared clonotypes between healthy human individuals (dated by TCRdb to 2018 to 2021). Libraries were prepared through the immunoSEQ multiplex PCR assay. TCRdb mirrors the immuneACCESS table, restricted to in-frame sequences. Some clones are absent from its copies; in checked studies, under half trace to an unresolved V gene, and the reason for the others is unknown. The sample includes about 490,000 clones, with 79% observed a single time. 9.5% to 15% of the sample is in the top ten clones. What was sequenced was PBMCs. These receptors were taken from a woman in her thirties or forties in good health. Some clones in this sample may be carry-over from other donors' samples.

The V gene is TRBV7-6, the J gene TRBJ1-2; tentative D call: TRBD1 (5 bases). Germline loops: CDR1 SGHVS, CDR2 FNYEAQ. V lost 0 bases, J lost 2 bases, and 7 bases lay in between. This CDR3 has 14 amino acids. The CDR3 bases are TGTGCCAGCAGCTTAGCAGGGGACAACTATGGCTACACCTTC. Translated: CASSLAGDNYGYTF.

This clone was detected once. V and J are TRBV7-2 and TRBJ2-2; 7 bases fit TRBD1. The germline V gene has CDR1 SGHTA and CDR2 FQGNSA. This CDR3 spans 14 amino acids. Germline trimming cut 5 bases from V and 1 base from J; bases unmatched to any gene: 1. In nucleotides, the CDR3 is TGTGCCAGCAGCCGGACAGGGAACACCGGGGAGCTGTTTTTT. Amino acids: CASSRTGNTGELFF.

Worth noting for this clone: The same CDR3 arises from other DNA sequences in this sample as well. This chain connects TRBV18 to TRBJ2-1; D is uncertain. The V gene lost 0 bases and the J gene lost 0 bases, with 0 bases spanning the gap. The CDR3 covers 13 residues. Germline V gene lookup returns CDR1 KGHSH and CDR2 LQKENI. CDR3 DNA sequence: TGTGCCAGCTCACCACCCTCCTACAATGAGCAGTTCTTC. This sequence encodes CASSPPSYNEQFF.

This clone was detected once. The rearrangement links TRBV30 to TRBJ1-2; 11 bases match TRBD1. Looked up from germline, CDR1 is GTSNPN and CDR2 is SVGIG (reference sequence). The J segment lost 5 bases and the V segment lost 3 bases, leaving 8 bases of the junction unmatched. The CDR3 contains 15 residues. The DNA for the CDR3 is TGTGCCTGGAGCCGAGGGGGACAGGGGGTTTATGGCTACACCTTC. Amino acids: CAWSRGGQGVYGYTF.

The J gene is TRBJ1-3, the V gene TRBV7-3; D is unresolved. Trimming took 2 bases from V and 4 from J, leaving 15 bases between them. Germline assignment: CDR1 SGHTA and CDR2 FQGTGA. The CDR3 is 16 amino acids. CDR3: CASSLGPITSGNTIYF. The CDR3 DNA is TGTGCCAGCAGCTTAGGGCCTATAACGAGCGGAAACACCATATATTTT.

CDR3 DNA sequence: TGTGCCAGCAGCGAGGGACAGGGGTCCGAGCAGTACTTC. Amino acid sequence: CASSEGQGSEQYF. V gene TRBV6-4 combines with J gene TRBJ2-7, with 10 positions matching TRBD1. The CDR3 is 13 residues long. Trimming cost V 6 bases and J 6 bases; bases outside gene matches: 5. The germline V gene has CDR1 MRHNA and CDR2 SNTAGT.

CDR3 nucleotides: TGTGCCAGCGGCCCCGACAGCGGCTACGAGCAGTACTTC. Its translation is CASGPDSGYEQYF. The chain joins TRBV7-2 to TRBJ2-7; TRBD1 or TRBD2 may be the D gene (5 bases each). Germline CDR1 and CDR2: SGHTA and FQGNSA. Between the trimmed V and J ends, which lost 8 bases and 3 bases, there was a span of 14 bases. The CDR3 totals 13 residues.

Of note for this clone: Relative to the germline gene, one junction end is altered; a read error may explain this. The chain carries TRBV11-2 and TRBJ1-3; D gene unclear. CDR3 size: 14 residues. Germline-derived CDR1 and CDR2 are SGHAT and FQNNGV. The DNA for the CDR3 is TGTGCCAGCAGACCTGACGGATCAGGAAACACCGTATATTTT. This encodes CASRPDGSGNTVYF. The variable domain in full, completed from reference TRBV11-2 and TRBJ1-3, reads EAGVAQSPRYKIIEKRQSVAFWCNPISGHATLYWYQQILGQGPKLLIQFQNNGVVDDSQLPKDRFSAERLKGVDSTLKIQPAKLEDSAVYLCASRPDGSGNTVYFGEGSWLTVV.

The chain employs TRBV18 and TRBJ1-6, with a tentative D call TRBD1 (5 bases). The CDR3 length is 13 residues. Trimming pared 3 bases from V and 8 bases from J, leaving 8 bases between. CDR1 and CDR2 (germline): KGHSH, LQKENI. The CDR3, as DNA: TGTGCCAGCTCACCCGGGACCGATTCACCCCTCCACTTT. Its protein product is CASSPGTDSPLHF.

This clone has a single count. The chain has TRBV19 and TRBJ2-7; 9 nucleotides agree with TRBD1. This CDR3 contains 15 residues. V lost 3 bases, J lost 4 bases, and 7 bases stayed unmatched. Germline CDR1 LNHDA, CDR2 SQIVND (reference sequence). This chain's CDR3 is CASSIDVDRGYEQYF. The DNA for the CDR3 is TGTGCCAGTAGTATTGATGTCGACAGGGGGTACGAGCAGTACTTC.

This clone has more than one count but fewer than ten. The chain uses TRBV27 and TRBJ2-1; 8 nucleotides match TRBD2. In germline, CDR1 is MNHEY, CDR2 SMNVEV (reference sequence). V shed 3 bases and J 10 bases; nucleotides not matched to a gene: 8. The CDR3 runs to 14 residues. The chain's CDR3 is CASSFEREMGEQFF. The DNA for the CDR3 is TGTGCCAGCAGTTTCGAGCGGGAGATGGGGGAGCAGTTCTTC.

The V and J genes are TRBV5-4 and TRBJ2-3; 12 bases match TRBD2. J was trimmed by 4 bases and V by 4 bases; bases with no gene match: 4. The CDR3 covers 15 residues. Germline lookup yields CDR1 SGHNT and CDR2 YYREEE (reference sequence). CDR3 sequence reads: CASSETSGSADTQYF. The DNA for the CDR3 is TGTGCCAGCAGCGAGACTAGCGGGAGCGCAGATACGCAGTATTTT.

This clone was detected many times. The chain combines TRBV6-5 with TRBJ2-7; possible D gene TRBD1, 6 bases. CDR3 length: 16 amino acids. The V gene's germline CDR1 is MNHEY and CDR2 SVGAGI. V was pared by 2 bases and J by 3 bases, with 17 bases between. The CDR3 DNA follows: TGTGCCAGCAGTTACCGCACAGGGCCCCTCCGCTACGAGCAGTACTTC. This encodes CASSYRTGPLRYEQYF.

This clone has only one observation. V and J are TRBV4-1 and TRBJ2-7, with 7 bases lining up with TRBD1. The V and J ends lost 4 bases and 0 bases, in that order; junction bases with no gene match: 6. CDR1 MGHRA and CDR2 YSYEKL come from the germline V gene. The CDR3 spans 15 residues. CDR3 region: CASSLDRAYSYEQYF. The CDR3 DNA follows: TGCGCCAGCAGCCTAGACAGGGCCTACTCCTACGAGCAGTACTTC.

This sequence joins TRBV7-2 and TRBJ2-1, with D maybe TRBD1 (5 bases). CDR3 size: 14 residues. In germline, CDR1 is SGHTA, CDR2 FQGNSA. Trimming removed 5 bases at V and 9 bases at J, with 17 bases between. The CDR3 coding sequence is TGTGCCAGCAGCCCGCGGCAGGGCCCCAGTGAGCAGTTCTTC. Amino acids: CASSPRQGPSEQFF.

CDR3 coding DNA: TGTGCCAGCAGTCCACCGGGACAGTTGAGCTCTGGGGCCAACGTCCTGACTTTC. Protein product: CASSPPGQLSSGANVLTF. The chain joins TRBV28 to TRBJ2-6; 7 nucleotides line up with TRBD1. The CDR3 runs to 18 residues. Germline-derived CDR1 and CDR2 are MDHEN and SYDVKM. V trimming: 5 bases; J trimming: 0 bases; junction bases outside the gene matches: 10. Full variable domain (remainder filled in from reference TRBV28 and TRBJ2-6): DVKVTQSSRYLVKRTGEKVFLECVQDMDHENMFWYRQDPGLGLRLIYFSYDVKMKEKGDIPEGYSVSREKKERFSLILESASTNQTSMYLCASSPPGQLSSGANVLTFGAGSRLTVL.

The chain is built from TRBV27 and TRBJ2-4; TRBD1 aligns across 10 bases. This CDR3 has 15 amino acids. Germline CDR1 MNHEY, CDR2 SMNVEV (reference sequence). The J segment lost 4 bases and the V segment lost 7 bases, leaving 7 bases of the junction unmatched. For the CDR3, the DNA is TGTGCCAGCACTTCGTGGACAGGGGGAAAAAACATTCAGTACTTC. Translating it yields CASTSWTGGKNIQYF.

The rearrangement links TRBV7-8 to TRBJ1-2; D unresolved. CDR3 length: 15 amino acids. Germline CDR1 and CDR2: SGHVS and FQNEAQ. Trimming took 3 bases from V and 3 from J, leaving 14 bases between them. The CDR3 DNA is TGTGCCAGCAGCTTGGGTAACGGGCGGGACTATGGCTACACCTTC. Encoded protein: CASSLGNGRDYGYTF.

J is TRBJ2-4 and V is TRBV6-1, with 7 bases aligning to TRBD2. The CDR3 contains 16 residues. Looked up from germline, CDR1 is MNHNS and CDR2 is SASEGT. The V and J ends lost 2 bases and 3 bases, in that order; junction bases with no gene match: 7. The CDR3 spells CASSESLGEGKNIQYF. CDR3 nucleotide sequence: TGTGCCAGCAGTGAATCCCTAGGGGAGGGCAAAAACATTCAGTACTTC.

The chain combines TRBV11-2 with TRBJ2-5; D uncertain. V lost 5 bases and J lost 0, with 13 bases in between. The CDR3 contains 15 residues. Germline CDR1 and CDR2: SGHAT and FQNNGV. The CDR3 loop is CASSPQARNQETQYF. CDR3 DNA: TGTGCCAGCAGCCCCCAGGCTAGGAACCAAGAGACCCAGTACTTC.